The T cell receptor (beta chain) described here comes from a study of blood T cell repertoires in COVID-19. Study information: COVID-19 samples collected from the United States, Italy and Spain covered acute and convalescent phases.

Trimming at V came to 8 bases and at J to 4 bases, leaving 11 bases not matched to a gene. CDR1 MDHEN and CDR2 SYDVKM come from the germline V gene. The CDR3 runs to 14 residues. This table comes from immunoSEQ multiplex PCR, and its TCRdb copy is limited to in-frame clones, with some not included. The sample contains some 400,000 clones, roughly nine tenths of which appear only once. Two consecutive negative NP/OP PCR tests, clearance, or resolved symptoms defined Cohort 3 recovery. The rearrangement uses TRBV28 and TRBJ2-7; 7 positions agree with TRBD2. The sample comprised PBMCs or T cells enriched from blood (not recorded which). The sequence came from a man aged 25-45 years who had recovered from COVID-19. CDR3 region: CASGIPGLRYEQYF. CDR3 coding DNA: TGTGCCAGCGGAATACCGGGACTACGGTACGAGCAGTACTTC.